These 10 T cell receptor beta chains came from one sample sequenced in a study of T cell clusters in autoimmune cytopenias. One tube held mixed TRB-A and TRB-B primer pools for touch-down PCR. TCRdb reprocessed the multiplex PCR reads and keeps a single row for each CDR3 protein, giving no DNA. This sample's table reports about 5,000 distinct CDR3 sequences. TRB was amplified from roughly 250 ng of peripheral blood genomic DNA per sample. The same data also contributed to another study, on T cell repertoires in aging, cancer and after chemotherapy.

Source material: peripheral blood. These TCRs come from a human donor in good health.

V and J are TRBV20-1 and TRBJ2-1; the TCRdb D gene call, TRBD2, has no DNA to confirm it. CDR1 DFQATT and CDR2 SNEGSKA come from the germline V gene (reference sequence). The CDR3 has 14 residues. Here the CDR3 reads CSASYGLAHNEQFF.

This clonotype is labeled medium-sized based on frequency. This sequence joins TRBV13 and TRBJ1-3; absent DNA, TCRdb's TRBD1 call cannot be checked. Germline loops: CDR1 PRHDT, CDR2 FYEKMQ (reference sequence). CDR3 size: 16 residues. The CDR3 sequence is CASSLDSRGRGNTIYF.

The chain uses TRBV5-1 and TRBJ2-3; TCRdb picks TRBD1, but there is no DNA to check that call. Germline CDR1 is SGHRS and CDR2 is YFSETQ. CDR3 size: 14 residues. CDR3 amino acids: CASSWGDSGFPQYF.

Judged by frequency, this clonotype is medium-sized. The J gene is TRBJ2-1, the V gene TRBV20-1; TCRdb's D call, TRBD2, is unchecked because there is no DNA. This CDR3 has 13 amino acids. Germline CDR1 reads DFQATT; CDR2 reads SNEGSKA (reference sequence). The CDR3 loop reads CSARVLVEGEQFF.

By frequency, this clonotype registers medium-sized. The chain joins TRBV6-1 to TRBJ1-1; the D gene TCRdb calls, TRBD1, cannot be checked with no DNA. CDR3 length: 17 amino acids. In germline, CDR1 is MNHNS, CDR2 SASEGT. The CDR3 protein is CASSPTGQGLRNTEAFF.

This sequence joins TRBV20-1 and TRBJ2-1. This CDR3 is built from 15 residues. Looked up from germline, CDR1 is DFQATT and CDR2 is SNEGSKA (reference sequence). The CDR3: CSAMGISSEPNEQFF.

Here the CDR3 reads CSARESGAGGANEKLFF. The V and J genes are TRBV20-1 and TRBJ1-4; no DNA is available, so the TRBD1 call from TCRdb remains unchecked. The CDR3 runs 17 residues. Looked up from germline, CDR1 is DFQATT and CDR2 is SNEGSKA (reference sequence).

The chain uses TRBV20-1 and TRBJ2-3; TCRdb proposes TRBD2, but this gene call is untestable without DNA. The CDR3 sequence is 18 residues long. The germline gives CDR1 DFQATT, CDR2 SNEGSKA (reference sequence). CDR3 in amino acids: CSARGSSGDTPGTDTQYF.

The rearrangement uses TRBV10-3 and TRBJ2-3; TCRdb names TRBD2, which stays unverified in the absence of DNA. Germline V gene lookup returns CDR1 ENHRY and CDR2 SYGVKD. This CDR3 is 15 amino acids long. The CDR3 spells CAISGASGTTDTQYF.

By frequency, this clonotype is medium-sized. The rearrangement joins TRBV6-5 to TRBJ2-5; without DNA, the TCRdb call of TRBD1 cannot be checked. The germline V gene encodes CDR1 MNHEY and CDR2 SVGAGI. The CDR3 covers 16 residues. The chain's CDR3 is CASSTQSTGARETQYF.